Listed here is a single T cell receptor (beta chain). The treatment: preoperative locoregional IRX-2 cytokine immunotherapy. Patients received preoperative, locoregional IRX-2 cytokine immunotherapy in a phase Ib study. This entry comes from a study of preoperative IRX-2 immunotherapy in early breast cancer. This CDR3 is built from 14 residues. V was pared by 5 bases and J by 4 bases, with 7 bases of the junction left unmatched. The repertoire was sequenced with immunoSEQ multiplex PCR; TCRdb's copy has only in-frame clones and lacks some. The profile covers tens of thousands of clones, with about three quarters appearing a single time and under 8% taken by the ten largest.

The source is a human donor with breast cancer. This specimen consisted of lymph node tissue, obtained after IRX-2 immunotherapy. The genes are TRBV7-1 and TRBJ2-7; 8 positions agree with TRBD1. TRBV7-1 is sorted into the ORF group, with uncertain function. As DNA, the CDR3 is TGTGCCAGCAGCCTGCGTCGGACAGGGTACGAGCAGTACTTC. Encoded protein: CASSLRRTGYEQYF.